Listed here are 27 T cell receptor beta chains from one sample, sequenced in a study of control samples from healthy donors and cancer patients. The assay was immunoSEQ multiplex PCR, and TCRdb's table has in-frame clones only and misses some. The sample lists about 160,000 clones; approximately 93% were seen once. The sequencing input was blood. These receptors were collected from a man in his late teens or twenties in good health.

This chain connects TRBV27 to TRBJ2-7, with 7 bases identical to TRBD1. The V gene's germline CDR1 is MNHEY and CDR2 SMNVEV (reference sequence). The CDR3 is 14 amino acids. Germline trimming cut 5 bases from V and 3 bases from J; bases unmatched to any gene: 7. In nucleotides, the CDR3 is TGTGCCAGCAGTCCTAGACAGGGCGGCTACGAGCAGTACTTC. The encoded protein is CASSPRQGGYEQYF.

The chain uses TRBV6-2 or TRBV6-3 and TRBJ1-6; TRBD1 might be the D (5 bases). The CDR3 spans 14 residues. Germline V gives CDR1 MNHEY, CDR2 SVGEGT. Trimming removed 4 bases from V and 8 bases from J, with 12 bases in between. The CDR3 loop reads CASSLGVTDSPLHF. CDR3 coding DNA: TGTGCCAGCAGTTTGGGGGTGACCGATTCACCCCTCCACTTT.

The chain joins TRBV18 to TRBJ2-3, with D possibly being TRBD2 (5 bases). The CDR3 covers 15 residues. The V and J ends lost 6 bases and 8 bases respectively, with 21 bases between them. From germline, CDR1 is KGHSH and CDR2 LQKENI. The CDR3 sequence: CASSLQRAPEGTQYF. In DNA, the CDR3 is TGTGCCAGCTCCCTCCAGAGGGCCCCAGAAGGTACGCAGTATTTT. The whole variable domain, remainder taken from reference TRBV18 and TRBJ2-3, is NAGVMQNPRHLVRRRGQEARLRCSPMKGHSHVYWYRQLPEEGLKFMVYLQKENIIDESGMPKERFSAEFPKEGPSILRIQQVVRGDSAAYFCASSLQRAPEGTQYFGPGTRLTVL.

The rearrangement uses TRBV7-3 and TRBJ1-2; D may be TRBD1 (5 bases). Germline V gene lookup returns CDR1 SGHTA and CDR2 FQGTGA. V dropped 1 base and J dropped 6 bases, with 15 bases sitting between them. The CDR3 has 15 amino acids. As DNA, the CDR3 is TGTGCCAGCAGCTTAAAGAGGGGCGGACTCGATGGCTACACCTTC. It codes for CASSLKRGGLDGYTF.

V usage is TRBV11-2 and J usage is TRBJ2-3; D call uncertain. Germline V gene lookup returns CDR1 SGHAT and CDR2 FQNNGV. The CDR3 loop spans 16 amino acids. The ends were cut back, 3 bases at V and 4 bases at J, with 17 bases in the middle. The DNA of the CDR3 is TGTGCCAGCAGCTTCCAGGCAGGCTTTGGGGCAGATACGCAGTATTTT. It is translated as CASSFQAGFGADTQYF.

The CDR3 region is CASSFLYEQSEQYF. For the CDR3, the DNA is TGTGCCAGCAGCTTTCTCTATGAACAGTCGGAGCAGTACTTC. The rearrangement uses TRBV7-8 and TRBJ2-7; no firm D call. The germline CDR1 and CDR2 sequences are SGHVS and FQNEAQ. This CDR3 is built from 14 residues. Trimming stripped 3 bases from V and 7 bases from J, with 16 bases between.

In this sample, this clone turned up once. The V and J genes are TRBV28 and TRBJ1-5; D is unclear. Germline CDR1 reads MDHEN; CDR2 reads SYDVKM. The CDR3 runs 15 residues. V shed 3 bases and J shed 4 bases, with 13 bases lying between them. As DNA, the CDR3 is TGTGCCAGCAGTTTTAGGGCCCGGAAGAATCAGCCCCAGCATTTT. This translates into CASSFRARKNQPQHF.

With respect to this clone: Other DNA sequences in this specimen translate into the identical CDR3. The CDR3: CASSPDGYEQYF. CDR3 coding DNA: TGTGCCAGTAGCCCGGACGGCTACGAGCAGTACTTC. The rearrangement links TRBV19 to TRBJ2-7, with D hard to call. From germline, CDR1 is LNHDA and CDR2 SQIVND (reference sequence). The CDR3 runs 12 residues. V gave up 6 bases and J gave up 3 bases, with 9 bases separating them.

This chain connects TRBV24-1 to TRBJ1-2; TRBD1 aligns across 9 bases. This CDR3 comprises 14 residues. The germline V gene encodes CDR1 KGHDR and CDR2 SFDVKD. V shed 4 bases, J shed 8 bases, and the junction held 7 bases outside the gene matches. CDR3 loop: CATSDRRDREGYTF. CDR3 nucleotide sequence: TGTGCCACCAGTGACCGGCGGGACAGGGAGGGCTACACCTTC.

The chain joins TRBV6-5 to TRBJ2-5; the D is unclear. Germline V CDR1 and CDR2: MNHEY, SVGAGI. The CDR3 extends over 13 amino acids. Between the trimmed V and J ends, which lost 6 bases and 4 bases, there was a span of 12 bases. The CDR3 DNA follows: TGTGCCAGCAGCCGATTCGGTGGAGAGACCCAGTACTTC. Protein sequence: CASSRFGGETQYF.

This chain connects TRBV30 to TRBJ1-5; 10 positions agree with TRBD1. The length of the CDR3 is 14 residues. V lost 2 bases to trimming and J lost 5 bases; unmatched junction nucleotides: 3. Germline V gene data show CDR1 as GTSNPN and CDR2 as SVGIG (reference sequence). CDR3 in DNA: TGTGCCTGGAGTACCGGGACAGGGGATCAGCCCCAGCATTTT. Translation: CAWSTGTGDQPQHF.

This clone was observed a single time. The chain uses TRBV15 and TRBJ2-1; a possible D gene is TRBD2 (7 bases). V was trimmed by 5 bases and J by 0 bases, leaving 17 bases between them. The CDR3 is 17 residues long. The V gene's germline CDR1 is LNHNV and CDR2 YYDKDF (reference sequence). The CDR3 here is CATSGGGVTSSYNEQFF. CDR3 DNA sequence: TGTGCCACCAGCGGAGGGGGGGTCACGAGCTCCTACAATGAGCAGTTCTTC.

The chain is built from TRBV30 and TRBJ1-5; weak D call: TRBD1 (6 bases). CDR1 is GTSNPN, CDR2 SVGIG, per germline (reference sequence). The CDR3 spans 13 residues. Trimming took 2 bases from V and 8 from J, leaving 13 bases between them. In DNA, the CDR3 is TGTGCCTGGAGTAGGAACAGGGAGGAGCCCCAGCATTTT. Protein sequence: CAWSRNREEPQHF.

The rearrangement joins TRBV28 to TRBJ1-1, with D possibly being TRBD1 (6 bases). The CDR3 contains 17 residues. Trimming cost V 6 bases and J 2 bases, with 22 bases left between them. The germline V gene encodes CDR1 MDHEN and CDR2 SYDVKM. CDR3 loop: CASRDRGMGDKNTEAFF. In DNA form, the CDR3 reads TGTGCCAGCAGGGACCGTGGGATGGGGGACAAAAACACTGAAGCTTTCTTT.

The chain has TRBV7-9 and TRBJ1-1; D is ambiguous. The CDR3 contains 15 residues. Germline V gives CDR1 SEHNR, CDR2 FQNEAQ (reference sequence). The V end lost 4 bases, the J end lost 1 base, and 13 bases lay between the germline ends. The chain's CDR3 is CASSSSRAANTEAFF. The CDR3, as DNA: TGTGCCAGCAGCTCCTCCCGGGCCGCGAACACTGAAGCTTTCTTT.

The chain is built from TRBV15 and TRBJ1-1; D remains ambiguous. Germline V gives CDR1 LNHNV, CDR2 YYDKDF (reference sequence). V lost 0 bases and J lost 11, with 16 bases in between. The CDR3 spans 14 residues. The chain's CDR3 is CATSRDPLMDNAFF. The CDR3 bases are TGTGCCACCAGCAGAGATCCGCTAATGGATAATGCTTTCTTT.

The V and J genes are TRBV27 and TRBJ2-7, with 9 bases that match TRBD1. This CDR3 comprises 16 residues. The ends lost 0 bases at V and 2 bases at J; junction bases unmatched: 5. Germline assignment: CDR1 MNHEY and CDR2 SMNVEV (reference sequence). The CDR3 reads CASSLSGTGRTYEQYF. CDR3 bases: TGTGCCAGCAGTTTATCCGGGACAGGGAGGACCTACGAGCAGTACTTC.

The V gene is TRBV30, the J gene TRBJ2-3, with 9 bases fitting TRBD2. Germline values: CDR1 GTSNPN, CDR2 SVGIG (reference sequence). The ends lost 4 bases at V and 8 bases at J; junction bases unmatched: 4. This CDR3 comprises 12 residues. CDR3 nucleotide sequence: TGTGCCTGGACTAGCGGGGTCGCTACGCAGTATTTT. Amino acids: CAWTSGVATQYF.

This chain joins TRBV6-5 and TRBJ2-5, with D perhaps TRBD1 or TRBD2 (6 bases each). The CDR3 length is 15 residues. V was trimmed by 4 bases and J by 5 bases, leaving 17 bases between them. Per the germline V gene, CDR1 is MNHEY and CDR2 is SVGAGI. This CDR3 reads CASSSPQLGGETQYF. CDR3 bases: TGTGCCAGCAGTTCCCCTCAATTAGGGGGGGAGACCCAGTACTTC.

The chain carries TRBV4-1 and TRBJ1-1; D gene uncertain. Germline V CDR1 and CDR2: MGHRA, YSYEKL. The CDR3 is 14 amino acids. Trimming stripped 4 bases from V and 1 base from J, with 10 bases between. DNA for the CDR3: TGCGCCAGCAGCCCCCAGTCAGAGAACACTGAAGCTTTCTTT. This encodes CASSPQSENTEAFF.

V is TRBV5-4 and J is TRBJ1-2; the match to TRBD1 covers 11 bases. The germline CDR1 and CDR2 sequences are SGHNT and YYREEE (reference sequence). CDR3 length: 15 amino acids. Trimming cost V 3 bases and J 2 bases; bases outside gene matches: 3. The CDR3 region is CASSYGQGANYGYTF. In DNA form, the CDR3 reads TGTGCCAGCAGCTATGGACAGGGGGCGAACTATGGCTACACCTTC.

The chain is built from TRBV6-1 and TRBJ2-6; no clear D. V shed 2 bases and J shed 0 bases, with 5 bases lying between them. Germline CDR1 is MNHNS and CDR2 is SASEGT. The length of the CDR3 is 15 residues. The CDR3 nucleotides are TGTGCCAGCAGTGAACAGGTCTCTGGGGCCAACGTCCTGACTTTC. Translated: CASSEQVSGANVLTF.

The chain recombines TRBV27 with TRBJ1-2; TRBD1 matches 7 bases. This CDR3 has 17 amino acids. Germline assignment: CDR1 MNHEY and CDR2 SMNVEV (reference sequence). The J segment lost 4 bases and the V segment lost 3 bases, leaving 14 bases of the junction unmatched. For the CDR3, the DNA is TGTGCCAGCAGTTTTCACGGGATGACAGGGCTTCTCTATGGCTACACCTTC. It codes for CASSFHGMTGLLYGYTF.

This sequence joins TRBV6-5 and TRBJ1-1; a weak D match, TRBD1 (5 bases). This CDR3 contains 13 residues. Deletions cut 6 bases from V and 5 bases from J, with 13 bases between. Germline V CDR1 and CDR2: MNHEY, SVGAGI. The CDR3 coding sequence is TGTGCCAGCAGCCCCGCAGGGTGGACTGAAGCTTTCTTT. Encoded protein: CASSPAGWTEAFF.

The J gene is TRBJ1-4, the V gene TRBV7-2; 8 bases map to TRBD1. The CDR3 length is 15 residues. J lost 12 bases, V lost 0 bases, and 9 bases had no gene match. Germline lookup yields CDR1 SGHTA and CDR2 FQGNSA. The CDR3 loop is CASSLALQGAGQLFF. Written as DNA, the CDR3 is TGTGCCAGCAGCTTAGCGCTCCAGGGGGCAGGACAACTGTTTTTT. Full variable domain (outside the CDR3, taken from reference TRBV7-2 and TRBJ1-4): GAGVSQSPSNKVTEKGKDVELRCDPISGHTALYWYRQSLGQGLEFLIYFQGNSAPDKSGLPSDRFSAERTGGSVSTLTIQRTQQEDSAVYLCASSLALQGAGQLFFGSGTQLSVL.

V gene TRBV3-1 (or the pseudogene TRBV3-2) combines with J gene TRBJ1-2, with no clear D. Trimming took off 4 bases at V and 8 bases at J, with 17 bases between the two ends. CDR1 is LGHDT, CDR2 YNNKEL, per germline (reference sequence). CDR3 length: 14 amino acids. The CDR3 DNA reads as TGTGCCAGCAGCCCGGGCTTCGGGAGAGTCGGCTACACCTTC. Translated: CASSPGFGRVGYTF.

This rearrangement joins TRBV7-9 to TRBJ1-6; D gene unclear. Germline CDR1 and CDR2: SEHNR and FQNEAQ (reference sequence). The CDR3 spans 15 residues. The V end lost 1 base, the J end lost 6 bases, and 10 bases lay between the germline ends. The CDR3 spells CASSLGAGPNSPLHF. CDR3 sequence (DNA): TGTGCCAGCAGCTTAGGGGCCGGTCCTAATTCACCCCTCCACTTT.